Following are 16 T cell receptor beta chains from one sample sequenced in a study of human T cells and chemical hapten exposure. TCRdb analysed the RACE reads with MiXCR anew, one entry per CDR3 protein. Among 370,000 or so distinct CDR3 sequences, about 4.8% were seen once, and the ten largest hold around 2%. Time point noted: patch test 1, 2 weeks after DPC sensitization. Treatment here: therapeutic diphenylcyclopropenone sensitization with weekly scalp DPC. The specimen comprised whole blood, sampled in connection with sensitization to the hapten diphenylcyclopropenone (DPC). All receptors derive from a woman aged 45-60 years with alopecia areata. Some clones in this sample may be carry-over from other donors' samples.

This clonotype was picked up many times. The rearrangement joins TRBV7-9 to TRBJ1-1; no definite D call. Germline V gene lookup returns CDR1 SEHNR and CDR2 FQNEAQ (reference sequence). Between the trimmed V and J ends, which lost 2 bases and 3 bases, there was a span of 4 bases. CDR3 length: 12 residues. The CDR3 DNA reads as TGTGCCAGCAGCTTAACGGACACTGAAGCTTTCTTT. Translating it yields CASSLTDTEAFF.

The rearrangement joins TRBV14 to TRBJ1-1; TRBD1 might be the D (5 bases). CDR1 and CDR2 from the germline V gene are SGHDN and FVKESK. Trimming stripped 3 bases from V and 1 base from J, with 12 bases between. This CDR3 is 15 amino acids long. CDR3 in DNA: TGTGCCAGCAGCCAGAGGGACCTCCCGAACACTGAAGCTTTCTTT. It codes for CASSQRDLPNTEAFF.

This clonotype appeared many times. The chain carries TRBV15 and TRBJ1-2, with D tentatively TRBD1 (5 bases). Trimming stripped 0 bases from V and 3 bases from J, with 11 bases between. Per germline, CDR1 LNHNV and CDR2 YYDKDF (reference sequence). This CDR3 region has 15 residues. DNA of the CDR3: TGTGCCACCAGCAGAGATTTAGGGACGGACTATGGCTACACCTTC. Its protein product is CATSRDLGTDYGYTF.

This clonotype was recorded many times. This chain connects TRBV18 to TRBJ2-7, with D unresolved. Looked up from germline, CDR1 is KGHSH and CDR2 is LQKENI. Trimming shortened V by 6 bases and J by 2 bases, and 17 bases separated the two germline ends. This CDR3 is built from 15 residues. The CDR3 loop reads CASSLDQATTYEQYF. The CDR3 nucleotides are TGTGCCAGCTCCTTGGACCAGGCTACTACCTACGAGCAGTACTTC.

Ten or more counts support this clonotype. DNA for the CDR3: TGTGCCAGCAGCCCGGGACTAGCGGGAGTGGATACGCAGTATTTT. Amino acids: CASSPGLAGVDTQYF. This rearrangement joins TRBV12-3 or TRBV12-4 to TRBJ2-3; 14 bases map to TRBD2. The CDR3 has 15 residues. With 6 bases clipped from V and 6 bases from J, the junction kept 5 bases outside the gene matches.

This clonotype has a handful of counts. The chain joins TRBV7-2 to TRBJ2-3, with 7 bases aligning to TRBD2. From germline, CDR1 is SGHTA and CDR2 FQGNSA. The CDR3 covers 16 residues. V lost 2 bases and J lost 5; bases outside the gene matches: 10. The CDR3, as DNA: TGTGCCAGCAGCTTATCGACTAGCCCTCCTCTAGATACGCAGTATTTT. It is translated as CASSLSTSPPLDTQYF.

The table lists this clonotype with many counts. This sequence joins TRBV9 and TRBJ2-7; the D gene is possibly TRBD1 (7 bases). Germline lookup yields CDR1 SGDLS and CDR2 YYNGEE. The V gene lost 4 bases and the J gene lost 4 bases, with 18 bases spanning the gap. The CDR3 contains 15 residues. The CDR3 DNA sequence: TGTGCCAGCAGCCCACGACAGGGTGGAGGGTACGAGCAGTACTTC. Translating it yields CASSPRQGGGYEQYF.

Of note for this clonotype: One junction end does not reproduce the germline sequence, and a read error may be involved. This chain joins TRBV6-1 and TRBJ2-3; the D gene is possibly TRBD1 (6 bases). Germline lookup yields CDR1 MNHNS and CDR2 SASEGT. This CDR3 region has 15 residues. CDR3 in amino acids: CTSSEGQGRTDTQYF. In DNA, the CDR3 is TGTACCAGCAGTGAGGGGCAGGGGCGTACAGATACGCAGTATTTT.

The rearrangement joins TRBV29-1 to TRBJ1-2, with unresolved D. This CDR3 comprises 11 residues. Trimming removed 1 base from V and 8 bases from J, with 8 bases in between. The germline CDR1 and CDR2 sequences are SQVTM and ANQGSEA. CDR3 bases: TGCAGCGTTGAAGGGATGAGAGGCTACACCTTC. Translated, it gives CSVEGMRGYTF.

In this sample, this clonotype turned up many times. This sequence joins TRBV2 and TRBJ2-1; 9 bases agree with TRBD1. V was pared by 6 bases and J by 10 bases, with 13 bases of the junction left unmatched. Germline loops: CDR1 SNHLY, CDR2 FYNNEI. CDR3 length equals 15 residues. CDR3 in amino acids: CASRAGTGMGLEQFF. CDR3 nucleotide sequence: TGTGCCAGCAGGGCCGGGACAGGGATGGGACTAGAGCAGTTCTTC. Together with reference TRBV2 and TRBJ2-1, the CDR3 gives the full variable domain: EPEVTQTPSHQVTQMGQEVILRCVPISNHLYFYWYRQILGQKVEFLVSFYNNEISEKSEIFDDQFSVERPDGSNFTLKIRSTKLEDSAMYFCASRAGTGMGLEQFFGPGTRLTVL.

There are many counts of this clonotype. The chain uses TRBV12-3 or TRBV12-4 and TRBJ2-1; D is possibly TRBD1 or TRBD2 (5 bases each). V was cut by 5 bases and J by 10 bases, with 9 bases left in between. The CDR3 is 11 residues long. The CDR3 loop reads CASSAGAEQFF. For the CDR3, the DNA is TGTGCCAGCAGTGCCGGGGCCGAGCAGTTCTTC.

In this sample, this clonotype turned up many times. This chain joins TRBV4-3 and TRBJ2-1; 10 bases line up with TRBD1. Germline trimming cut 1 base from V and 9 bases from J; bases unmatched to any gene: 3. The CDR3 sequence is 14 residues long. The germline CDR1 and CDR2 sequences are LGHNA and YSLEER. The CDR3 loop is CASSQGQGATEQFF. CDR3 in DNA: TGCGCCAGCAGCCAAGGACAGGGGGCGACTGAGCAGTTCTTC.

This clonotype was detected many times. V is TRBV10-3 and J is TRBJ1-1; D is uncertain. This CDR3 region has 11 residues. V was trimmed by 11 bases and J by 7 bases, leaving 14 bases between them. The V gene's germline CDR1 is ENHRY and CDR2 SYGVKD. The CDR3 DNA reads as TGTGCCGTTCACAGTACTTATGAAGCTTTCTTT. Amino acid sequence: CAVHSTYEAFF.

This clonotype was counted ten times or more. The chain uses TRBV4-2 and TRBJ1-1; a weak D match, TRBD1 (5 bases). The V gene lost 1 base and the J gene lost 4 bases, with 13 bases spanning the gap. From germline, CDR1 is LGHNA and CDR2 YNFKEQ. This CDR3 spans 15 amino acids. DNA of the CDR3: TGTGCCAGCAGCCAAGGGGAGGGGAGAGGCACTGAAGCTTTCTTT. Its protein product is CASSQGEGRGTEAFF.

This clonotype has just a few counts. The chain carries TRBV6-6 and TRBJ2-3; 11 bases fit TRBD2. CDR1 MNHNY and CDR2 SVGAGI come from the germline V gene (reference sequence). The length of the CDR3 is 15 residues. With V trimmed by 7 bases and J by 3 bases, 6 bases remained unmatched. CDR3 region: CASTRASGRTDTQYF. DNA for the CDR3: TGTGCCAGCACCCGCGCTAGCGGGAGGACAGATACGCAGTATTTT.

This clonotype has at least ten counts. This CDR3 reads CASSLAREGKAFF. DNA for the CDR3: TGTGCCAGCAGTTTAGCCCGGGAGGGGAAAGCTTTCTTT. The rearrangement uses TRBV28 and TRBJ1-1; possibly TRBD1 for D (5 bases). The germline V and J ends were trimmed by 2 bases and 9 bases, with 13 bases remaining between them. The CDR3 loop spans 13 amino acids. CDR1 MDHEN and CDR2 SYDVKM come from the germline V gene.